The 28 T cell receptor beta chains listed next were all sequenced from one sample in a study of cytomegalovirus exposure and HLA in healthy donors. Amplification used 60 Vbeta primers and 13 Jbeta primers. Assay used: immunoSEQ multiplex PCR; TCRdb lists only in-frame clones, some missing. The table lists 250,000 or so clones, 85% to 95% of them singletons, with 1.5% to 2% in the top ten. The sequencing input was PBMCs. All receptors derive from a girl aged 2 to 10 in good health and CMV-seronegative.

V is TRBV27 and J is TRBJ2-7; 10 bases line up with TRBD2. The CDR3 runs to 16 residues. J was trimmed by 1 base and V by 2 bases; bases with no gene match: 5. Germline CDR1 is MNHEY and CDR2 is SMNVEV (reference sequence). CDR3 DNA sequence: TGTGCCAGCAGTTTACTTGGACTAGCGGCTTCCTACGAGCAGTACTTC. Residues: CASSLLGLAASYEQYF.

V usage is TRBV6-1 and J usage is TRBJ2-4; a possible D gene is TRBD1 (5 bases). Germline V gene data show CDR1 as MNHNS and CDR2 as SASEGT. Deletions cut 0 bases from V and 2 bases from J, with 8 bases between. CDR3 size: 15 residues. This CDR3 is CASSEASGTKNIQYF. Here the CDR3 DNA reads TGTGCCAGCAGTGAAGCGTCAGGGACCAAAAACATTCAGTACTTC.

The chain combines TRBV27 with TRBJ2-7, with 9 bases lining up with TRBD2. J lost 2 bases, V lost 7 bases, and 3 bases had no gene match. Germline CDR1 and CDR2: MNHEY and SMNVEV (reference sequence). This CDR3 has 13 amino acids. CDR3 sequence reads: CASTGTSPYEQYF. In DNA, the CDR3 is TGTGCCAGCACCGGGACTAGCCCCTACGAGCAGTACTTC.

The chain recombines TRBV28 with TRBJ2-5; 7 bases fit TRBD1. The J segment lost 1 base and the V segment lost 4 bases, leaving 6 bases of the junction unmatched. This CDR3 is built from 15 residues. CDR1 MDHEN and CDR2 SYDVKM come from the germline V gene. DNA for the CDR3: TGTGCCAGCAGTTCATCCGGGACAGTCCAAGAGACCCAGTACTTC. The encoded protein is CASSSSGTVQETQYF.

The chain's CDR3 is CATKDRGYTETQYF. CDR3 coding DNA: TGTGCCACAAAGGACAGGGGCTATACAGAGACCCAGTACTTC. The chain carries TRBV10-3 and TRBJ2-5; 9 positions agree with TRBD1. The CDR3 is 14 amino acids. Unmatched junction bases numbered 10, after V lost 10 bases and J lost 4 bases. Germline V gene data show CDR1 as ENHRY and CDR2 as SYGVKD.

The chain joins TRBV30 to TRBJ1-2; D uncertain. The germline CDR1 and CDR2 sequences are GTSNPN and SVGIG (reference sequence). V was clipped by 7 bases and J by 0 bases, with 6 bases between them. The CDR3 extends over 11 amino acids. In DNA form, the CDR3 reads TGTGCCTTAACAGCTAACTATGGCTACACCTTC. This translates into CALTANYGYTF.

CDR3 residues: CASSLRGKETQYF. CDR3 DNA sequence: TGTGCCAGCAGTTTGCGGGGGAAAGAGACCCAGTACTTC. V and J are TRBV28 and TRBJ2-5; TRBD2 matches 7 bases. Germline CDR1 MDHEN, CDR2 SYDVKM. Losses at the gene ends were 3 bases for V and 3 bases for J; bases not matched to a gene: 1. This CDR3 comprises 13 residues. Supplemented by reference TRBV28 and TRBJ2-5, the full variable domain reads DVKVTQSSRYLVKRTGEKVFLECVQDMDHENMFWYRQDPGLGLRLIYFSYDVKMKEKGDIPEGYSVSREKKERFSLILESASTNQTSMYLCASSLRGKETQYFGPGTRLLVL.

The J gene is TRBJ1-2, the V gene TRBV5-1; TRBD1 agrees at 9 bases. CDR1 and CDR2 from the germline V gene are SGHRS and YFSETQ. V lost 6 bases and J lost 2; bases outside the gene matches: 2. The CDR3 extends over 13 amino acids. The CDR3 protein is CASTTGGNYGYTF. As DNA, the CDR3 is TGCGCCAGCACCACAGGGGGCAACTATGGCTACACCTTC.

The chain couples TRBV25-1 to TRBJ1-1, with TRBD1 identical over 7 bases. The ends lost 6 bases at V and 5 bases at J; junction bases unmatched: 9. Germline CDR1 and CDR2: MGHDK and SYGVNS. This CDR3 region has 14 residues. CDR3 nucleotides: TGTGCCAGCAGCCCCGGGGGCAGGGGGACTGAAGCTTTCTTT. Its protein is CASSPGGRGTEAFF.

The chain recombines TRBV5-8 with TRBJ2-5; a possible D gene is TRBD1 (6 bases). Near its end, the DNA agrees better with TRBJ2-7, so the J call may be wrong. The CDR3 has 15 residues. In germline, CDR1 is SGHTS, CDR2 YDEGEE. The DNA for the CDR3 is TGTGCCAGCAGCTTGGGAGGGGACACTTTCTACGAGCAGTACTTC. Its translation: CASSLGGDTFYEQYF.

CDR3 DNA: TGTGCCAGCAGCTATACGGGACAGGGAGGCACAGATACGCAGTATTTT. Translated, it gives CASSYTGQGGTDTQYF. The chain carries TRBV7-9 and TRBJ2-3; the match to TRBD1 covers 9 bases. After removal of 4 bases from V and 1 base from J, the junction contained 6 bases not matched to a gene. The CDR3 has 16 residues. The germline V gene encodes CDR1 SEHNR and CDR2 FQNEAQ (reference sequence).

This clone has just one count. This rearrangement joins TRBV11-2 to TRBJ2-1; D is possibly TRBD1 (6 bases). The germline V gene has CDR1 SGHAT and CDR2 FQNNGV. The CDR3 is 15 residues long. Trimming pared 1 base from V and 6 bases from J, leaving 13 bases between. In DNA, the CDR3 is TGTGCCAGCAGCTTAGGTATAGGGACACTCAATGAGCAGTTCTTC. Protein sequence: CASSLGIGTLNEQFF.

V gene TRBV7-8 combines with J gene TRBJ2-5, with 12 nucleotides matching TRBD2. Germline V gives CDR1 SGHVS, CDR2 FQNEAQ. V lost 5 bases, J lost 2 bases, and 6 bases stayed unmatched. This CDR3 is 16 amino acids long. The DNA for the CDR3 is TGTGCCAGCAGCCCCGCTAGCGGGGGGGGACAAGAGACCCAGTACTTC. It yields the protein CASSPASGGGQETQYF.

The rearrangement links TRBV10-2 to TRBJ2-1; no clear D. V lost 8 bases and J lost 3, with 5 bases in between. The CDR3 covers 11 residues. CDR1 is WSHSY, CDR2 SAAADI, per germline. The CDR3: CASHSYNEQFF. The CDR3 region has the DNA TGCGCCAGCCACAGCTACAATGAGCAGTTCTTC.

In its sample, this clone was seen a few times. J is TRBJ1-2 and V is TRBV7-8; D remains unclear. Looked up from germline, CDR1 is SGHVS and CDR2 is FQNEAQ. The CDR3 has 13 residues. The V end lost 0 bases, the J end lost 6 bases, and 8 bases lay between the germline ends. DNA for the CDR3: TGTGCCAGCAGCTTAGCGGCGGGTGATGGCTACACCTTC. It specifies CASSLAAGDGYTF.

The rearrangement links TRBV27 to TRBJ2-3; 8 bases are shared with TRBD2. CDR3 size: 16 residues. Per the germline V gene, CDR1 is MNHEY and CDR2 is SMNVEV (reference sequence). Trimming at V came to 0 bases and at J to 1 base, leaving 3 bases not matched to a gene. The DNA of the CDR3 is TGTGCCAGCAGTTTATCAACTAGCGGAGGCACAGATACGCAGTATTTT. Encoded protein: CASSLSTSGGTDTQYF.

The chain is built from TRBV9 and TRBJ1-3; D not resolved. Germline lookup yields CDR1 SGDLS and CDR2 YYNGEE. This CDR3 has 14 residues. Trimming pared 5 bases from V and 1 base from J, leaving 10 bases between. The chain's CDR3 is CASSGGASGNTIYF. CDR3 in DNA: TGTGCCAGCAGTGGAGGTGCTTCTGGAAACACCATATATTTT.

This clone showed up just once. V gene TRBV6-6 combines with J gene TRBJ2-1; D is perhaps TRBD2 (5 bases). V lost 5 bases, J lost 5 bases, and 13 bases lay in between. The CDR3 has 14 amino acids. Germline CDR1 reads MNHNY; CDR2 reads SVGAGI (reference sequence). In DNA, the CDR3 is TGTGCCAGCAGTAGTCCGGGAACTGACAATGAGCAGTTCTTC. Translated: CASSSPGTDNEQFF.

Note on this clone: The identical CDR3 is also encoded by other nucleotide sequences in the sample. The chain is built from TRBV7-6 and TRBJ1-3; 7 nucleotides match TRBD1. Germline CDR1 SGHVS, CDR2 FNYEAQ. The CDR3 is 16 residues long. V lost 3 bases, J lost 0 bases, and 5 bases stayed unmatched. This CDR3 reads CASSFPGDSSGNTIYF. CDR3 bases: TGTGCCAGCAGCTTCCCCGGGGACAGCTCTGGAAACACCATATATTTT.

The chain has TRBV4-1 and TRBJ1-1; 8 nucleotides align to TRBD1. V was clipped by 4 bases and J by 3 bases; unmatched bases: 10. The CDR3 spans 16 residues. Germline CDR1 reads MGHRA; CDR2 reads YSYEKL. The CDR3 spells CASSLSGTGLYTEAFF. The DNA of the CDR3 is TGCGCCAGCAGCCTGTCCGGGACAGGTCTCTACACTGAAGCTTTCTTT.

Details on this clone: Within the sample, other DNA sequences also encode this same CDR3. The rearrangement uses TRBV18 and TRBJ1-2, with 8 bases fitting TRBD1. The ends lost 3 bases at V and 5 bases at J; junction bases unmatched: 2. Germline CDR1 KGHSH, CDR2 LQKENI. The CDR3 loop spans 13 amino acids. The CDR3 coding sequence is TGTGCCAGCTCACCGGGACAGGAGTATGGCTACACCTTC. This sequence encodes CASSPGQEYGYTF.

The J gene is TRBJ2-2, the V gene TRBV21-1; TRBD1 was called by the table and not checked on the DNA. TRBV21-1 is designated a pseudogene. The CDR3 contains 18 residues. In DNA form, the CDR3 reads TGTGCCAGCAGAAAACCTCCCGGGACAGGTAAAAACACCGGGGAGCTGTTTTTT. Translation gives CASRKPPGTGKNTGELFF.

V and J are TRBV6-5 and TRBJ1-2; the D gene is possibly TRBD1 (6 bases). Looked up from germline, CDR1 is MNHEY and CDR2 is SVGAGI. The CDR3 covers 15 residues. The V end lost 5 bases, the J end lost 2 bases, and 15 bases lay between the germline ends. In nucleotides, the CDR3 is TGTGCCAGCAGTAAACTAACAGGACAGAACTATGGCTACACCTTC. Protein sequence: CASSKLTGQNYGYTF.

This sequence joins TRBV13 and TRBJ1-1; unclear D gene. The V gene's germline CDR1 is PRHDT and CDR2 FYEKMQ (reference sequence). V shed 3 bases and J shed 6 bases, with 5 bases lying between them. The CDR3 totals 11 residues. CDR3 coding DNA: TGTGCCAGCAGCTTGGCGGCTGAAGCTTTCTTT. Protein: CASSLAAEAFF.

The chain joins TRBV19 to TRBJ1-5, with TRBD1 identical over 9 bases. With V trimmed by 4 bases and J by 1 base, 14 bases remained unmatched. Looked up from germline, CDR1 is LNHDA and CDR2 is SQIVND (reference sequence). CDR3 length equals 19 residues. The CDR3: CASSKNRDRVRLSNQPQHF. The DNA for the CDR3 is TGTGCCAGTAGTAAAAACCGGGACAGGGTGCGATTGAGCAATCAGCCCCAGCATTTT. Full variable domain (outside the CDR3, taken from reference TRBV19 and TRBJ1-5): DGGITQSPKYLFRKEGQNVTLSCEQNLNHDAMYWYRQDPGQGLRLIYYSQIVNDFQKGDIAEGYSVSREKKESFPLTVTSAQKNPTAFYLCASSKNRDRVRLSNQPQHFGDGTRLSIL.

This chain links TRBV28 with TRBJ1-1; possible D gene TRBD1, 6 bases. The CDR3 is 14 amino acids. Trimming cost V 8 bases and J 5 bases, with 18 bases left between them. Germline values: CDR1 MDHEN, CDR2 SYDVKM. The CDR3 here is CASEGGSGRTEAFF. The CDR3 DNA sequence: TGTGCCAGCGAAGGGGGATCGGGGAGAACTGAAGCTTTCTTT. Combining the CDR3 with reference TRBV28 and TRBJ1-1 gives the whole variable domain DVKVTQSSRYLVKRTGEKVFLECVQDMDHENMFWYRQDPGLGLRLIYFSYDVKMKEKGDIPEGYSVSREKKERFSLILESASTNQTSMYLCASEGGSGRTEAFFGQGTRLTVV.

This clone was counted once. The CDR3 loop is CASSFGQPNEQFF. The CDR3 bases are TGTGCCAGCAGCTTCGGACAGCCTAATGAGCAGTTCTTC. The chain links TRBV5-4 to TRBJ2-1; tentative D call: TRBD1 (6 bases). The CDR3 consists of 13 residues. Germline V lookup: CDR1 SGHNT, CDR2 YYREEE (reference sequence). V lost 2 bases to trimming and J lost 7 bases, with 10 bases between them.

The V and J genes are TRBV5-6 and TRBJ1-6, with 8 bases fitting TRBD1. J gave up 7 bases and V 4 bases, and 10 bases lay outside the gene matches. CDR3 size: 16 residues. Per the germline V gene, CDR1 is SGHDT and CDR2 is YYEEEE. This CDR3 is CASSTDRGRFNSPLHF. The CDR3 coding sequence is TGTGCCAGCAGCACCGACAGGGGCCGGTTCAATTCACCCCTCCACTTT.